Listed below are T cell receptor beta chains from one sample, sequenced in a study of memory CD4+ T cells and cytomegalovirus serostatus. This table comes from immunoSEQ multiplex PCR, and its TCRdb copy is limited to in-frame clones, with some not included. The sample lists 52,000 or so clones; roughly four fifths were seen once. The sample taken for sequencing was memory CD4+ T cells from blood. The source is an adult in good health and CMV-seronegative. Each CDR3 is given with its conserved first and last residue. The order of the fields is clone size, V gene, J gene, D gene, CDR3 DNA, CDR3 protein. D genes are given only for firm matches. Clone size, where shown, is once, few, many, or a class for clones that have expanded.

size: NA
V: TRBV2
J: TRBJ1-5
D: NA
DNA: TGTGCCAGCAGCCTGGGTGCTGGAAGCAATCAGCCCCAGCATTTT
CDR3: CASSLGAGSNQPQHF

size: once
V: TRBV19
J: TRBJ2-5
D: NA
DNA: TGTGCCAGTAGCGAGGGCCGAAAGATGGAGACCCAGTACTTC
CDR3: CASSEGRKMETQYF

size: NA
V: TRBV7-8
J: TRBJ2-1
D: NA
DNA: TGTGCCAGCAGCTTAGTAGTAGGTAGCATAGCTGAGCAGTTCTTC
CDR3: CASSLVVGSIAEQFF

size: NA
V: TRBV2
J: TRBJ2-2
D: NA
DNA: TGTGCCAGCAGTCTAGTCAGGGTCACCGGGGAGCTGTTTTTT
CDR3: CASSLVRVTGELFF

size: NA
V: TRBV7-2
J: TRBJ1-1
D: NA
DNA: TGTGCCAGCAGCTTAGCGCGGGGCAGAGTGAACACTGAAGCTTTCTTT
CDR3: CASSLARGRVNTEAFF

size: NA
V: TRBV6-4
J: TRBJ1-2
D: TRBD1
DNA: TGTGCCAGCAGACCCGGGACAGCCAACTATGGCTACACCTTC
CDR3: CASRPGTANYGYTF

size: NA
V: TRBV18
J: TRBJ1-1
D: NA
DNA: TGTGCCAGCTCACCGGAGCTCGACACTGAAGCTTTCTTT
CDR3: CASSPELDTEAFF

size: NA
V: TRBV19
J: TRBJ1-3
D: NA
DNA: TGTGCCAGTACAGGGACCCATCCCAAGGCGAACACCATATATTTT
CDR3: CASTGTHPKANTIYF

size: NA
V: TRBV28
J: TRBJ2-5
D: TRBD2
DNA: TGTGCCAGCAGTTTAGGGGGAGGCCGGGGGGATCGTAATAAGGAGACCCAGTACTTC
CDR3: CASSLGGGRGDRNKETQYF

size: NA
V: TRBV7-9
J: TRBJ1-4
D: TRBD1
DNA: TGTGCCAGCAGCCATGACAGGGAGGATGGAAAACTGTTTTTT
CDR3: CASSHDREDGKLFF

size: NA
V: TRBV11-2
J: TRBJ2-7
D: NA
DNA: TGTGCCAGCAGCTTAGATATATCAACAGGGCTTTACTCCTACGAGCAGTACTTC
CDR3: CASSLDISTGLYSYEQYF

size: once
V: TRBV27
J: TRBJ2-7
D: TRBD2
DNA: TGTGCCAGCAGTTCGGGAGGGGCGGCCTACGAGCAGTACTTC
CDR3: CASSSGGAAYEQYF

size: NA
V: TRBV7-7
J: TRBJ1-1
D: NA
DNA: TGTGCTAGCAGCCCCCGGCCAGGGGATCCTGAAGCTTTCTTT
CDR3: CASSPRPGDPEAFF

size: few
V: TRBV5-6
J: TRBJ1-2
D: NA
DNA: TGTGCCAGCAGCTTAACGCAGGGTGGCGGCTACACCTTC
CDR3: CASSLTQGGGYTF

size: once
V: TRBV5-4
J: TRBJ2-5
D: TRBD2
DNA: TGTGCCAGCAGCCCGGGGACTAGCCGGGAGACCCAGTACTTC
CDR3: CASSPGTSRETQYF

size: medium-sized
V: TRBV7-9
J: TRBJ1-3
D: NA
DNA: TGTGCCAGCAGCCCCCCATTCCGCCTGGGAAACACCATATATTTT
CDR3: CASSPPFRLGNTIYF

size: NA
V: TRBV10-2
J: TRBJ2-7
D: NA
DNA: TGCGCCAGCAACCCGGGACTCTACGAGCAGTACTTC
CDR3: CASNPGLYEQYF

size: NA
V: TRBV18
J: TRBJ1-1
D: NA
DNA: TGTGCCAGCTCACCAGTGGAATTGAACACTGAAGCTTTCTTT
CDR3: CASSPVELNTEAFF